The rows below give T cell receptor beta chains drawn from one sample of a study of blood T cell repertoires in COVID-19. This table comes from immunoSEQ multiplex PCR, and its TCRdb copy is limited to in-frame clones, with some not included. This table holds under 200,000 clones, about four fifths found once. The specimen was peripheral blood. The receptors were sampled from a man in his sixties or seventies with active or convalescent COVID-19. Both conserved end residues are part of each CDR3. The D gene is left open where the match is weak. Expanded clones get a size class; other rows say once, few or many, or leave the size out.

v_call: TRBV3-1/TRBV3-2; d_call: TRBD1; j_call: TRBJ1-1; clone_size: NA; cdr3_length: 16; cdr3_aa: CASSQDFTGGSVPAFF; cdr3_nt: TGTGCCAGCAGCCAAGATTTCACAGGGGGCTCAGTTCCAGCTTTCTTT
v_call: TRBV7-8; d_call: NA; j_call: TRBJ1-5; clone_size: NA; cdr3_length: 17; cdr3_aa: CASSALPTDTYNQPQHF; cdr3_nt: TGTGCCAGCAGCGCTCTTCCGACAGACACCTACAATCAGCCCCAGCATTTT
v_call: TRBV15; d_call: NA; j_call: TRBJ1-5; clone_size: few; cdr3_length: 13; cdr3_aa: CATSREANQPQHF; cdr3_nt: TGTGCCACCAGCAGAGAGGCCAATCAGCCCCAGCATTTT
v_call: TRBV6-6; d_call: NA; j_call: TRBJ1-2; clone_size: NA; cdr3_length: 12; cdr3_aa: CAAREGHYGYTF; cdr3_nt: TGTGCCGCCCGGGAGGGCCACTATGGCTACACCTTC
v_call: TRBV7-2; d_call: NA; j_call: TRBJ1-2; clone_size: NA; cdr3_length: 15; cdr3_aa: CASSLEGQGNYGYTF; cdr3_nt: TGTGCCAGCAGCTTAGAGGGGCAGGGGAACTATGGCTACACCTTC
v_call: TRBV6-5; d_call: TRBD2; j_call: TRBJ2-2; clone_size: NA; cdr3_length: 14; cdr3_aa: CASKTSGSTGELFF; cdr3_nt: TGTGCCAGCAAGACTAGCGGGAGTACCGGGGAGCTGTTTTTT
v_call: TRBV5-4; d_call: NA; j_call: TRBJ1-2; clone_size: once; cdr3_length: 13; cdr3_aa: CASSLDSTYGYTF; cdr3_nt: TGTGCCAGCAGCTTGGACAGTACCTATGGCTACACCTTC
v_call: TRBV6-5; d_call: NA; j_call: TRBJ2-7; clone_size: NA; cdr3_length: 14; cdr3_aa: CASSYKSGVREQYF; cdr3_nt: TGTGCCAGCAGTTACAAATCGGGGGTACGCGAGCAGTACTTC
v_call: TRBV5-1; d_call: TRBD1; j_call: TRBJ2-2; clone_size: NA; cdr3_length: 15; cdr3_aa: CASSTGQGETGELFF; cdr3_nt: TGCGCCAGCAGCACCGGACAGGGGGAAACCGGGGAGCTGTTTTTT
v_call: TRBV11-3; d_call: TRBD2; j_call: TRBJ2-7; clone_size: NA; cdr3_length: 14; cdr3_aa: CASSAGGRTYEQYF; cdr3_nt: TGTGCCAGCAGCGCGGGGGGCAGAACCTACGAGCAGTACTTC
v_call: TRBV7-9; d_call: NA; j_call: TRBJ2-1; clone_size: NA; cdr3_length: 12; cdr3_aa: CASSATRGEQFF; cdr3_nt: TGTGCCAGCAGCGCGACAAGGGGGGAGCAGTTCTTC
v_call: TRBV6-2/TRBV6-3; d_call: TRBD1; j_call: TRBJ1-5; clone_size: NA; cdr3_length: 15; cdr3_aa: CASSYRGRGAQPQHF; cdr3_nt: TGTGCCAGCAGTTATAGGGGCAGGGGGGCGCAGCCCCAGCATTTT
v_call: TRBV6-1; d_call: TRBD1; j_call: TRBJ1-3; clone_size: NA; cdr3_length: 17; cdr3_aa: CASSEMGTALSGNTIYF; cdr3_nt: TGTGCCAGCAGTGAAATGGGGACAGCCCTCTCTGGAAACACCATATATTTT
v_call: TRBV6-5; d_call: TRBD2; j_call: TRBJ2-7; clone_size: NA; cdr3_length: 14; cdr3_aa: CASSLREESYEQYF; cdr3_nt: TGTGCCAGCAGTCTCCGGGAGGAGAGCTACGAGCAGTACTTC
v_call: TRBV28; d_call: TRBD1; j_call: TRBJ2-6; clone_size: medium-sized; cdr3_length: 18; cdr3_aa: CASSSAARGLAGANVLTF; cdr3_nt: TGTGCCAGCAGTTCCGCGGCCAGGGGGTTGGCTGGGGCCAACGTCCTGACTTTC
v_call: TRBV5-1; d_call: TRBD1; j_call: TRBJ1-2; clone_size: few; cdr3_length: 17; cdr3_aa: CASSLGGQDEGGDGYTF; cdr3_nt: TGCGCCAGCAGCTTGGGGGGACAGGATGAGGGAGGCGATGGCTACACCTTC
v_call: TRBV6-1; d_call: TRBD2; j_call: TRBJ2-7; clone_size: NA; cdr3_length: 16; cdr3_aa: CASSVMTSGSGYEQYF; cdr3_nt: TGTGCCAGCAGTGTTATGACTAGCGGGAGTGGGTACGAGCAGTACTTC
v_call: TRBV19; d_call: NA; j_call: TRBJ1-2; clone_size: NA; cdr3_length: 15; cdr3_aa: CASSHRAGGGYGYTF; cdr3_nt: TGTGCCAGTAGCCATCGGGCGGGAGGGGGCTATGGCTACACCTTC